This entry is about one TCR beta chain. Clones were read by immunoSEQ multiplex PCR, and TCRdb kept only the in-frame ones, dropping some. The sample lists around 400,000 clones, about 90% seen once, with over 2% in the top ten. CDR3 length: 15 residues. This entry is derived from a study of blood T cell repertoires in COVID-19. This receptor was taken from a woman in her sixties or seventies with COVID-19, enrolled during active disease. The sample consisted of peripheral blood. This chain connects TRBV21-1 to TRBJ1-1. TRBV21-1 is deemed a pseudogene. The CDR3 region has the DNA TGTGCCAGCAGCAAAGGTGCCATAGAGAACACTGAAGCTTTCTTT. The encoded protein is CASSKGAIENTEAFF.